The clone carrying this TCR beta chain was counted a few times. Its antigen is currently unknown. Amplification of TCR alpha and beta CDR3 regions from RNA used iRepertoire nested multiplex PCR. TCRdb re-called the multiplex PCR reads with MiXCR, one entry per CDR3 protein. The sample carries about 410,000 distinct CDR3 sequences, 35% to 45% recorded once. The data are from a study of glioma-infiltrating T cells. Study details: WHO grade II oligodendrogliomas or astrocytomas, plus non-recurrent WHO grade IV glioblastomas, were sampled.

CDR1 MGHDK and CDR2 SYGVNS come from the germline V gene. This CDR3 is built from 12 residues. The V end was cut by 6 bases, the J end by 1 base, with 4 bases between. Study-wide results and caveats: Shared blood CDR3 signature motifs marked patients with low tissue-blood divergence. Tissue-blood divergence was below expectation in non-neoplastic patients, above in gliomas. Only very few CDR3 sequences appeared in both tissue and blood.

Sample: glioma tissue, nonneoplastic brain tissue, or PBMCs (not recorded which). The clonotype comes from a human donor with low-grade glioma or glioblastoma, undergoing nonglioma brain surgery, or in good health (not recorded which). The J gene is TRBJ1-3, the V gene TRBV25-1; D is ambiguous. CDR3 nucleotide sequence: TGTGCCAGCAGCACTTCTGGAAACACCATATATTTT. Its translation is CASSTSGNTIYF.